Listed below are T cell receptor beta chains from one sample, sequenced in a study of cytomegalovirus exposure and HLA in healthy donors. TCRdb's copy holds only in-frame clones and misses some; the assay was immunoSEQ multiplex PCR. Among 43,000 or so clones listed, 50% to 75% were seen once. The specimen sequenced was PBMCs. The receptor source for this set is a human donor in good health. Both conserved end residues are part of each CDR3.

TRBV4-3 CASSKRRTSGGRSYNEQFF
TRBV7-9 CASSFMDQGLAFF
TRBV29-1 CSVVTRGRYEQYF
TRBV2 CASSGQGLVYGYTF
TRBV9 CASSVGQVDTEAFF
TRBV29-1 CSVEVSYGYTF
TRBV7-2 CASSLRQGSQPQHF
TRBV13 CASSYRTSGLTGANVLTF
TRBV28 CASSFQGAQNSPLHF
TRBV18 CASQATAENYGYTF
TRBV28 CASSLVQTDPYEQYF
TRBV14 CASSQDNGGPAEQYF
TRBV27 CASKDNNSPLHF
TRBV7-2 CASSFHYEQYF
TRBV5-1 CASSLSSSSGGASEQFF
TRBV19 CASSIIRVGNEKLFF
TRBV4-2 CASSQDSSNTEAFF
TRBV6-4 CASSPDSGNTIYF
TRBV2 CASKGRPGGEQFF
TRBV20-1 CSARHYEQYF
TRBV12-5 CASGFERTGSHLSSYNSPLHF
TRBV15 CATRGRWRETQYF
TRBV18 CASSPPLGGGYGYTF
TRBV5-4 CASSQGGLAGEQYF
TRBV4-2 CASSQGRGIQETQYF
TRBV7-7 CASSSTGGRQYF
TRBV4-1 CASSQLRDAVYEQYF
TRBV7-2 CASTTALGTGVAGELFF
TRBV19 CASSIDRVGGELFF
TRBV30 CAWSKGSPQETQYF
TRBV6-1 CASMLLRVSTYEQYF
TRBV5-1 CASSLGQGAIYEQYF
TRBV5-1 CASSTYRGQPQHF
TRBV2 CASSQTGLGEQYF
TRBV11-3 CASSLGTDEQFF
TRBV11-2 CASSWGQADYEQYF
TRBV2 CASIRTSGYNEQFF
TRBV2 CASREILRGAVYGYTF
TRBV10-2 CASSESAETQYF
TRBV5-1 CASSLGRRAGDGYTF
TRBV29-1 CSVGQESIITDTQYF
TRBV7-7 CASSRGAGRGANVLTF
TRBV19 CASSSIREASNQPQHF
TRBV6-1 CASRGDSPRGPQHF
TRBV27 CASRPTGNYEQYF
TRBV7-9 CASSPPGASYDEQFF
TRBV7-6 CASLGVPGHEYEKLFF
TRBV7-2 CASSYGVDTQYF
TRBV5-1 CASSEATGKSEQYF
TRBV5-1 CASSLGRTGEKLFF
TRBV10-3 CAISERQGAGNEQFF
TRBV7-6 CASSLYSGGGSTDTQYF
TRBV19 CASSRGQLYEAFF
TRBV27 CASRDINYGYTF
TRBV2 CASSLGTEAFF
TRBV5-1 CASNLVGGETQYF
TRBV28 CASSVITGGSSYEQYF
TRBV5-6 CASSRAGPGETQYF
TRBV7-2 CASSLDPSGGSDTQYF
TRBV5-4 CASSLGQGDKIF